Listed below are T cell receptor beta chains from one sample, sequenced in a study of cytomegalovirus exposure and HLA in healthy donors. Produced via immunoSEQ multiplex PCR; TCRdb's table is partial and in-frame only. The table includes 150,000 to 250,000 clones, about 79% detected once. The specimen was PBMCs. The receptors originated from a woman aged 30 to 39 in good health and CMV-seropositive. Each CDR3 is given with its conserved first and last residue.

v_call | cdr3_aa
TRBV18 | CASSRTPGQGLFGYTF
TRBV11-3 | CASSSKYNEQFF
TRBV14 | CASSQVLNMNTEAFF
TRBV18 | CASSADRGGNTIYF
TRBV4-2 | CASSQGLAADTQYF
TRBV21-1 | CASSKKQGHYEQYF
TRBV6-5 | CASSRGNNEQFF
TRBV9 | CASSAGGGPYEQYF
TRBV11-2 | CASSLQSGGLVDEQFF
TRBV9 | CASSYEENTEAFF
TRBV5-1 | CASRHNPGDSAQETQYF
TRBV11-1 | CASSRDRNEQFF
TRBV19 | CASSNSGESYEQYF
TRBV10-3 | CAISDTGDQPQHF
TRBV28 | CASRGQNNYGYTF
TRBV6-6 | CASSYASGSSYEQYF